This TCR beta chain stems from a study of blood T cell repertoires in COVID-19. The CDR3 sequence is 15 residues long. Germline V gene sequence: CDR1 SGHRS, CDR2 YFSETQ. V trimming: 4 bases; J trimming: 0 bases; junction bases outside the gene matches: 5. Data came from immunoSEQ multiplex PCR; TCRdb stores just in-frame clones and leaves some out. The table lists over 30,000 clones, roughly 91% of them singletons, with approximately 19% in the top ten. This receptor was identified in a man aged 80 or over with acute or convalescent COVID-19. This sequence joins TRBV5-1 and TRBJ2-3; TRBD2 matches at 7 bases. The sample taken for sequencing was peripheral blood. The CDR3 spells CASSLGGYSTDTQYF. The DNA for the CDR3 is TGCGCCAGCAGCCTCGGGGGGTATAGCACAGATACGCAGTATTTT.